This is a list of T cell receptor beta chains from one sample in a study of blood T cell repertoires in COVID-19. Sequencing used immunoSEQ multiplex PCR; TCRdb keeps in-frame clones, though not all of them. The table includes 310,000 or so clones, roughly 86% detected once. Sample: peripheral blood. These receptors were obtained from a woman in her forties or fifties with acute or convalescent COVID-19. CDR3s include the opening cysteine and the closing phenylalanine or tryptophan. Fields, in order: V gene, clone size, J gene, D gene, CDR3 DNA, CDR3 protein. A D gene is named only where the DNA matches it firmly. Clone size is stated in some rows and not others, as once, few, many or a class when expanded.

v_call: TRBV27; clone_size: NA; j_call: TRBJ2-5; d_call: NA; cdr3_nt: TGTGCCAGCAGTTTATCCTGGGGAGACCTATTAAAGCAGTACTTC; cdr3_aa: CASSLSWGDLLKQYF
v_call: TRBV9; clone_size: NA; j_call: TRBJ2-1; d_call: NA; cdr3_nt: TGTGCCAGCAGCGTAGCTGTCGGAGCGTTCAATGAGCAGTTCTTC; cdr3_aa: CASSVAVGAFNEQFF
v_call: TRBV27; clone_size: NA; j_call: TRBJ2-1; d_call: TRBD2; cdr3_nt: TGTGCCAGCAGCCGAGGACTAGCCCCCAATGAGCAGTTCTTC; cdr3_aa: CASSRGLAPNEQFF
v_call: TRBV5-1; clone_size: NA; j_call: TRBJ1-1; d_call: NA; cdr3_nt: TGCGCCAGCCGGGACACGACGAACACTGAAGCTTTCTTT; cdr3_aa: CASRDTTNTEAFF
v_call: TRBV7-2; clone_size: once; j_call: TRBJ1-1; d_call: NA; cdr3_nt: TGTGCCAGCAGCTCTTCAGCAGGGTGGGGCACTGAAGCTTTCTTT; cdr3_aa: CASSSSAGWGTEAFF
v_call: TRBV27; clone_size: NA; j_call: TRBJ1-5; d_call: NA; cdr3_nt: TGTGCCAGCAGTTACCGGGGTGGTAATCAGCCCCAGCATTTT; cdr3_aa: CASSYRGGNQPQHF
v_call: TRBV5-1; clone_size: NA; j_call: TRBJ2-5; d_call: TRBD2; cdr3_nt: TGCGCCAGCAGCCCCCGGACTAGCGGGTCCCAAGAGACCCAGTACTTC; cdr3_aa: CASSPRTSGSQETQYF
v_call: TRBV18; clone_size: NA; j_call: TRBJ2-5; d_call: NA; cdr3_nt: TGTGCCAGCTCAAAATTCCGGGAGTCTCTGGAGACCCAGTACTTC; cdr3_aa: CASSKFRESLETQYF
v_call: TRBV6-5; clone_size: few; j_call: TRBJ1-1; d_call: TRBD1; cdr3_nt: TGTGCCAGCAGTCCAACAGGGGGGACTGAAGCTTTCTTT; cdr3_aa: CASSPTGGTEAFF
v_call: TRBV6-5; clone_size: NA; j_call: TRBJ1-1; d_call: TRBD1; cdr3_nt: TGTGCCAGCAGTTACTTCCGGGACAGGGGTGAAGCTTTCTTT; cdr3_aa: CASSYFRDRGEAFF
v_call: TRBV5-1; clone_size: NA; j_call: TRBJ1-1; d_call: NA; cdr3_nt: TGCGCCAGCAGCCTGGGCGGGTTGGAGACTGAAGCTTTCTTT; cdr3_aa: CASSLGGLETEAFF
v_call: TRBV7-2; clone_size: NA; j_call: TRBJ1-5; d_call: NA; cdr3_nt: TGTGCCAGCAGCTTAGGATCGAGGCCTTCAAACAATCAGCCCCAGCATTTT; cdr3_aa: CASSLGSRPSNNQPQHF
v_call: TRBV6-5; clone_size: once; j_call: TRBJ2-5; d_call: NA; cdr3_nt: TGTGCCAGCAGTTACGGGGACTTCCAAGAGACCCAGTACTTC; cdr3_aa: CASSYGDFQETQYF
v_call: TRBV7-6; clone_size: once; j_call: TRBJ2-2; d_call: NA; cdr3_nt: TGTGCCAGCAGTTACGGACGGGAGTACACCGGGGAGCTGTTTTTT; cdr3_aa: CASSYGREYTGELFF
v_call: TRBV5-1; clone_size: NA; j_call: TRBJ2-3; d_call: NA; cdr3_nt: TGCGCCAGCAGCACCGACAGGGCCCTTCGGGGAGGATCGCAGTATTTT; cdr3_aa: CASSTDRALRGGSQYF
v_call: TRBV5-6; clone_size: NA; j_call: TRBJ2-3; d_call: NA; cdr3_nt: TGTGCCAGCAGCCACAGGGAAACAGATACGCAGTATTTT; cdr3_aa: CASSHRETDTQYF
v_call: TRBV20-1; clone_size: NA; j_call: TRBJ1-6; d_call: NA; cdr3_nt: TGCAGTGCTAGTTATCCAGGGGCCCGCTCCTATAATTCACCCCTCCACTTT; cdr3_aa: CSASYPGARSYNSPLHF
v_call: TRBV7-2; clone_size: NA; j_call: TRBJ2-7; d_call: NA; cdr3_nt: TGTGCCAGCAGCTTAACCCCTAGCTACGAGCAGTACTTC; cdr3_aa: CASSLTPSYEQYF
v_call: TRBV27; clone_size: NA; j_call: TRBJ2-7; d_call: NA; cdr3_nt: TGTGCCAGCAGTTGGTCCTCAGGAACCTACGAGCAGTACTTC; cdr3_aa: CASSWSSGTYEQYF
v_call: TRBV7-9; clone_size: NA; j_call: TRBJ2-3; d_call: NA; cdr3_nt: TGTGCCAGCAGCACAACCTCTGGGAGTACAGATACGCAGTATTTT; cdr3_aa: CASSTTSGSTDTQYF
v_call: TRBV7-2; clone_size: few; j_call: TRBJ2-7; d_call: NA; cdr3_nt: TGTGCCAGCAGCCTCCTAGGTGGGGGCAGGGGCTCCGTTAGCGAGCAGTACTTC; cdr3_aa: CASSLLGGGRGSVSEQYF
v_call: TRBV28; clone_size: NA; j_call: TRBJ1-5; d_call: NA; cdr3_nt: TGTGCCAGCACAGTTCAGGGGATGGTTAGCAATCAGCCCCAGCATTTT; cdr3_aa: CASTVQGMVSNQPQHF
v_call: TRBV24-1; clone_size: once; j_call: TRBJ1-2; d_call: NA; cdr3_nt: TGTGCCACCGGTACAGCGGATGGCTACACCTTC; cdr3_aa: CATGTADGYTF
v_call: TRBV7-8; clone_size: NA; j_call: TRBJ1-5; d_call: NA; cdr3_nt: TGTGCCAGCAGCTTAGTGGACAGACAGCCCCAGCATTTT; cdr3_aa: CASSLVDRQPQHF
v_call: TRBV6-5; clone_size: NA; j_call: TRBJ2-7; d_call: TRBD2; cdr3_nt: TGTGCCAGCAGATTTAGCGGGAGTGGGGGCGAGCAGTACTTC; cdr3_aa: CASRFSGSGGEQYF
v_call: TRBV18; clone_size: NA; j_call: TRBJ1-3; d_call: NA; cdr3_nt: TGTGCCAGCTCCGGGGCCGGGGGACGAGGTAACACCATATATTTT; cdr3_aa: CASSGAGGRGNTIYF
v_call: TRBV28; clone_size: NA; j_call: TRBJ2-3; d_call: TRBD2; cdr3_nt: TGTGCCAGCAGGCCCGGCGGGGGTCTCACAGATACGCAGTATTTT; cdr3_aa: CASRPGGGLTDTQYF
v_call: TRBV15; clone_size: few; j_call: TRBJ2-1; d_call: TRBD2; cdr3_nt: TGTGCCACCAGTAGCGGGGGGAGCTCCTACAATGAGCAGTTCTTC; cdr3_aa: CATSSGGSSYNEQFF
v_call: TRBV11-3; clone_size: NA; j_call: TRBJ2-5; d_call: NA; cdr3_nt: TGTGCCAGCAGCCGAGGCGAGACCCAGTACTTC; cdr3_aa: CASSRGETQYF
v_call: TRBV6-5; clone_size: NA; j_call: TRBJ2-7; d_call: TRBD1; cdr3_nt: TGTGCCAGCAGCCCGGGACAGGGCGGCGAGCAGTACTTC; cdr3_aa: CASSPGQGGEQYF
v_call: TRBV28; clone_size: NA; j_call: TRBJ1-5; d_call: TRBD1; cdr3_nt: TGTGCCAGCAGAACAGGGGGCCGTAGCAATCAGCCCCAGCATTTT; cdr3_aa: CASRTGGRSNQPQHF
v_call: TRBV12-5; clone_size: NA; j_call: TRBJ2-5; d_call: NA; cdr3_nt: TGTGCTAGTGCCTTCGGTATTCCGGTATCCCAGTACTTC; cdr3_aa: CASAFGIPVSQYF
v_call: TRBV5-1; clone_size: once; j_call: TRBJ2-1; d_call: TRBD2; cdr3_nt: TGCGCCAGCAGCTTGGAGCGGGCGGCTAGCGGGACGAAGTTCTTC; cdr3_aa: CASSLERAASGTKFF
v_call: TRBV30; clone_size: once; j_call: TRBJ2-1; d_call: NA; cdr3_nt: TGTGCCTGGAGTGTAATGGGCAGCTACTACAATGAGCAGTTCTTC; cdr3_aa: CAWSVMGSYYNEQFF
v_call: TRBV28; clone_size: NA; j_call: TRBJ2-3; d_call: TRBD2; cdr3_nt: TGTGCCAGCACTACATCTACCGGGGGGATGAGTTACACAGATACGCAGTATTTT; cdr3_aa: CASTTSTGGMSYTDTQYF
v_call: TRBV28; clone_size: once; j_call: TRBJ2-1; d_call: TRBD2; cdr3_nt: TGTGCCAGCAGCCCGGGAGGGGTTTACAGGAATGAGCAGTTCTTC; cdr3_aa: CASSPGGVYRNEQFF
v_call: TRBV15; clone_size: once; j_call: TRBJ1-5; d_call: NA; cdr3_nt: TGTGCCACCAGCCCTAAGGGGGGGCGAGACAATCAGCCCCAGCATTTT; cdr3_aa: CATSPKGGRDNQPQHF
v_call: TRBV18; clone_size: NA; j_call: TRBJ1-5; d_call: NA; cdr3_nt: TGTGCCAGCTCGACGGGGAGCAATCAGCCCCAGCATTTT; cdr3_aa: CASSTGSNQPQHF
v_call: TRBV5-1; clone_size: NA; j_call: TRBJ1-4; d_call: TRBD1; cdr3_nt: TGCGCCAGCAGCTTGCCCGGACAGGGGCAAAGCGAAAAACTGTTTTTT; cdr3_aa: CASSLPGQGQSEKLFF
v_call: TRBV7-9; clone_size: NA; j_call: TRBJ2-3; d_call: NA; cdr3_nt: TGTGCCAGCAGGCCAGGGGAAGATACGCAGTATTTT; cdr3_aa: CASRPGEDTQYF
v_call: TRBV28; clone_size: few; j_call: TRBJ2-5; d_call: NA; cdr3_nt: TGTGCCAGCAGTTTACCGGGAGCCGAGACCCAGTACTTC; cdr3_aa: CASSLPGAETQYF
v_call: TRBV9; clone_size: NA; j_call: TRBJ1-2; d_call: NA; cdr3_nt: TGTGCCAGCAGCGTAGCTCTGGCAAACCAAGGCTACACCTTC; cdr3_aa: CASSVALANQGYTF
v_call: TRBV29-1; clone_size: NA; j_call: TRBJ2-7; d_call: TRBD1; cdr3_nt: TGCAGCGTTGTTCTGGGACAGGGCGAGCAGTACTTC; cdr3_aa: CSVVLGQGEQYF
v_call: TRBV28; clone_size: NA; j_call: TRBJ1-2; d_call: TRBD1; cdr3_nt: TGTGCCAGCAAGGTTTGGGGGACAGGACTCCGAGGGTATGGCTACACCTTC; cdr3_aa: CASKVWGTGLRGYGYTF
v_call: TRBV5-1; clone_size: NA; j_call: TRBJ2-3; d_call: NA; cdr3_nt: TGCGCCAGCAGCTTGACAGACAAACCAGATACGCAGTATTTT; cdr3_aa: CASSLTDKPDTQYF
v_call: TRBV7-2; clone_size: NA; j_call: TRBJ2-7; d_call: TRBD2; cdr3_nt: TGTGCCAGCAGCTTCACCGGGACTAGCGGATCCTACGAGCAGTACTTC; cdr3_aa: CASSFTGTSGSYEQYF
v_call: TRBV4-3; clone_size: NA; j_call: TRBJ1-4; d_call: NA; cdr3_nt: TGCGCCAGCAGCCAATCTAACAGGGTAGCTAATGAAAAACTGTTTTTT; cdr3_aa: CASSQSNRVANEKLFF
v_call: TRBV5-1; clone_size: NA; j_call: TRBJ2-1; d_call: NA; cdr3_nt: TGCGCCAGCAGCTTGGGACAGATGTACAATGAGCAGTTCTTC; cdr3_aa: CASSLGQMYNEQFF
v_call: TRBV27; clone_size: once; j_call: TRBJ1-1; d_call: NA; cdr3_nt: TGTGCCAGCAGTTTATTCGCCGAGTTCACTGAAGCTTTCTTT; cdr3_aa: CASSLFAEFTEAFF
v_call: TRBV28; clone_size: few; j_call: TRBJ1-1; d_call: TRBD1; cdr3_nt: TGTGCCAGCAGTCTAGGACAGGGTGAAGCTTTCTTT; cdr3_aa: CASSLGQGEAFF
v_call: TRBV27; clone_size: NA; j_call: TRBJ2-1; d_call: NA; cdr3_nt: TGTGCCAGCAGTTTAGGGGACTGGTATACGGGTGGGGATCGCAATGAGCAGTTCTTC; cdr3_aa: CASSLGDWYTGGDRNEQFF
v_call: TRBV27; clone_size: NA; j_call: TRBJ2-5; d_call: NA; cdr3_nt: TGTGCCAGCAGTCAGGGTTTGAAAAAGACCCAGTACTTC; cdr3_aa: CASSQGLKKTQYF
v_call: TRBV9; clone_size: NA; j_call: TRBJ1-2; d_call: NA; cdr3_nt: TGTGCCAGCAGCGTCCACCCGGGTTTCTATGGCTACACCTTC; cdr3_aa: CASSVHPGFYGYTF
v_call: TRBV6-5; clone_size: once; j_call: TRBJ2-1; d_call: TRBD2; cdr3_nt: TGTGCCAGCAGTTACCAACTAGCGGGGACATACAATGAGCAGTTCTTC; cdr3_aa: CASSYQLAGTYNEQFF